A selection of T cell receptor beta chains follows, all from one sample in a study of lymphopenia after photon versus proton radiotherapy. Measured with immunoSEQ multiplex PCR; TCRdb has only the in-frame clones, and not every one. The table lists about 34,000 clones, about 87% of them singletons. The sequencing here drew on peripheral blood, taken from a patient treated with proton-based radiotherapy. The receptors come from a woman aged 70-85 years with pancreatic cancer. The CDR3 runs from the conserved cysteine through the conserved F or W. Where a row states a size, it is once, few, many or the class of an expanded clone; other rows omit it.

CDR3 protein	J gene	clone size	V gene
CASSLGPGINTEAFF	TRBJ1-1	once	TRBV7-2
CASSRRMEFYEQYF	TRBJ2-7	-	TRBV10-1
CASARQTATNEKLFF	TRBJ1-4	-	TRBV7-2
CASLLTPRGEQYF	TRBJ2-7	once	TRBV28
CASSIDREDTQYF	TRBJ2-3	-	TRBV5-4
CASSADRGFGYTF	TRBJ1-2	-	TRBV18
CASSYSTENYGYTF	TRBJ1-2	-	TRBV6-6
CASSVQGTRGSNEQFF	TRBJ2-1	-	TRBV6-1
CASSPGIGNEQFF	TRBJ2-1	-	TRBV19
CASSQLDRVNGYTF	TRBJ1-2	-	TRBV14
CASSVAGQETQYF	TRBJ2-5	-	TRBV25-1
CASSRPGTGSNYGYTF	TRBJ1-2	once	TRBV7-2
CASSSPGYKKLFF	TRBJ1-4	-	TRBV5-8
CASSLSGQETQYF	TRBJ2-5	-	TRBV7-3
CASTPGQLNGYTF	TRBJ1-2	once	TRBV6-6
CASTQTVVNQPQHF	TRBJ1-5	-	TRBV2
CASRPSGTSPLSEQYF	TRBJ2-7	-	TRBV19